This T cell receptor (beta chain) was recorded in a study of beta chain features in type 1 diabetes. The study, taken as a whole, reports: Significant though moderate, a shortening of TCRB CDR3s appeared in all four CD4+ subsets of Type 1 diabetes patients.

Isolated RNA was reverse transcribed in full, so expressed TCRB transcripts were sequenced. There were approximately 3.5 million reads on average in the naive, central memory and regulatory T cell samples. TCRdb keeps only in-frame clones here, not all; method: immunoSEQ multiplex PCR. Of tens of thousands of clones listed, about 68% are singletons. Comment on this clone: What it binds is unknown.

A CD45RO/CCR7/CD25/CD127/CD95/CD27 panel sorted naive, central memory, regulatory and stem cell-like memory CD4+ cells. Each sorted fraction was over 95% pure. Per the germline V gene, CDR1 is LNHDA and CDR2 is SQIVND (reference sequence). Trimming removed 8 bases from V and 2 bases from J; junction bases left unmatched: 14. This CDR3 contains 17 residues. The chain recombines TRBV19 with TRBJ1-5; 8 bases fit TRBD1. The source is a man between 25 and 39 years old with type 1 diabetes. Some clones in this sample may be carry-over from other donors' samples. The sample comprised Tregs from blood. The CDR3 reads CASLPSLDRGGNQPQHF. In nucleotides, the CDR3 is TGTGCCAGTCTTCCCTCTCTAGACAGGGGAGGCAATCAGCCCCAGCATTTT.